Below are 27 T cell receptor beta chains sequenced from a single sample in a study of blood T cell repertoires in COVID-19. TCRdb's copy holds only in-frame clones and misses some; the assay was immunoSEQ multiplex PCR. The table records some 160,000 clones, roughly 86% of them present only once. The sequenced material came from peripheral blood. The receptors were sampled from a woman older than 75 with COVID-19, enrolled during active disease.

The chain is built from TRBV19 and TRBJ2-1; 9 bases are shared with TRBD1. Germline V gene lookup returns CDR1 LNHDA and CDR2 SQIVND (reference sequence). V lost 3 bases and J lost 4; bases outside the gene matches: 16. The CDR3 is 19 residues long. Here the CDR3 DNA reads TGTGCCAGTAGTATTGGGTGGGACAGGGAGTCTAGCGGATACAATGAGCAGTTCTTC. This sequence encodes CASSIGWDRESSGYNEQFF.

The rearrangement links TRBV5-4 to TRBJ1-5; TRBD1 aligns across 8 bases. CDR1 SGHNT and CDR2 YYREEE come from the germline V gene (reference sequence). CDR3 length equals 17 residues. The V and J ends lost 4 bases and 5 bases, in that order; junction bases with no gene match: 14. The CDR3 is CASSHPDRAGSDQPQHF. CDR3 nucleotides: TGTGCCAGCAGCCACCCGGACAGGGCCGGGAGTGATCAGCCCCAGCATTTT. The complete variable domain, with remaining parts taken from reference TRBV5-4 and TRBJ1-5, reads ETGVTQSPTHLIKTRGQQVTLRCSSQSGHNTVSWYQQALGQGPQFIFQYYREEENGRGNFPPRFSGLQFPNYSSELNVNALELDDSALYLCASSHPDRAGSDQPQHFGDGTRLSIL.

The chain joins TRBV19 to TRBJ2-3; tentative D call: TRBD1 (6 bases). From germline, CDR1 is LNHDA and CDR2 SQIVND (reference sequence). The CDR3 has 15 residues. Trimming stripped 9 bases from V and 6 bases from J, with 22 bases between. As DNA, the CDR3 is TGTGCCAGCCGCGAAGGACAGCAACGAGGGGATACGCAGTATTTT. Amino acids: CASREGQQRGDTQYF.

The chain is built from TRBV27 and TRBJ2-7; TRBD2 is a possible D gene (5 bases). Trimming removed 0 bases at V and 2 bases at J, with 11 bases between. Per the germline V gene, CDR1 is MNHEY and CDR2 is SMNVEV (reference sequence). This CDR3 spans 15 amino acids. In DNA, the CDR3 is TGTGCCAGCAGTTTATCCTGGGGAGCCACCTACGAGCAGTACTTC. This encodes CASSLSWGATYEQYF.

This chain uses TRBV6-2 or TRBV6-3 with TRBJ2-2; possibly TRBD2 for D (5 bases). Germline values: CDR1 MNHEY, CDR2 SVGEGT. CDR3 length: 17 residues. V was pared by 2 bases and J by 4 bases, with 17 bases between. CDR3 DNA sequence: TGTGCCAGCAGTTACACGGACTCTCACCTTAGCACCGGGGAGCTGTTTTTT. Its translation: CASSYTDSHLSTGELFF.

The chain has TRBV9 and TRBJ2-7, with D possibly being TRBD2 (6 bases). Germline V gives CDR1 SGDLS, CDR2 YYNGEE. The CDR3 consists of 16 residues. Trimming pared 0 bases from V and 0 bases from J, leaving 13 bases between. The DNA for the CDR3 is TGTGCCAGCAGCGTAGGGACGGGAGACGGCTCCTACGAGCAGTACTTC. Amino acids: CASSVGTGDGSYEQYF.

The chain uses TRBV18 and TRBJ1-1, with TRBD1 identical over 8 bases. The CDR3 extends over 16 amino acids. With V trimmed by 4 bases and J by 1 base, 8 bases remained unmatched. CDR1 is KGHSH, CDR2 LQKENI, per germline. The DNA for the CDR3 is TGTGCCAGCTCACTCCCAGGACAGGGAAAGAACACTGAAGCTTTCTTT. Its protein product is CASSLPGQGKNTEAFF.

V is TRBV2 and J is TRBJ1-1; D remains unclear. The CDR3 contains 13 residues. V lost 7 bases to trimming and J lost 2 bases, with 11 bases between them. Looked up from germline, CDR1 is SNHLY and CDR2 is FYNNEI. The CDR3, as DNA: TGTGCCAGCATTGAGGGAGTCAACACTGAAGCTTTCTTT. This encodes CASIEGVNTEAFF.

Comment on this clone: Other DNA sequences from this sample encode an identical CDR3 as well. The chain carries TRBV28 and TRBJ1-2; TRBD1 matches 7 bases. The CDR3 sequence is 14 residues long. V shed 3 bases and J 5 bases; nucleotides not matched to a gene: 6. Germline CDR1 is MDHEN and CDR2 is SYDVKM. The CDR3 region is CASSFGQGGYGYTF. The DNA for the CDR3 is TGTGCCAGCAGTTTTGGGCAGGGGGGATATGGCTACACCTTC.

This clone is a singleton in its sample. The chain uses TRBV28 and TRBJ1-4; a weak D match, TRBD1 (6 bases). V was shortened by 7 bases and J by 7 bases, with 16 bases between the two germline ends. CDR3 length: 14 amino acids. Germline CDR1 reads MDHEN; CDR2 reads SYDVKM. The CDR3 reads CASNRASLSEKLFF. The CDR3 DNA reads as TGTGCCAGCAACAGGGCGAGCTTAAGTGAAAAACTGTTTTTT.

The chain has TRBV7-9 and TRBJ1-2; 11 bases are shared with TRBD1. This CDR3 has 16 residues. Germline CDR1 SEHNR, CDR2 FQNEAQ (reference sequence). Trimming cost V 4 bases and J 4 bases; bases outside gene matches: 8. The CDR3 region has the DNA TGTGCCAGCAGCTCAGCGGGGACAGGGGGAGCCTATGGCTACACCTTC. It codes for CASSSAGTGGAYGYTF.

As regards this clone: The same CDR3 also results from other DNA sequences found in this sample. The chain employs TRBV19 and TRBJ2-2; no firm D call. Germline V gives CDR1 LNHDA, CDR2 SQIVND (reference sequence). This CDR3 spans 14 amino acids. The ends were cut back, 5 bases at V and 0 bases at J, with 7 bases in the middle. The CDR3 spells CASSGQANTGELFF. CDR3 bases: TGTGCCAGTAGTGGGCAGGCGAACACCGGGGAGCTGTTTTTT.

Note on this clone: Other DNA sequences in the sample encode the same CDR3. The chain has TRBV7-3 and TRBJ2-5; D is ambiguous. V lost 0 bases, J lost 1 base, and 6 bases lay in between. The CDR3 has 14 amino acids. The germline gives CDR1 SGHTA, CDR2 FQGTGA. The CDR3 spells CASSLTGGQETQYF. The CDR3 DNA sequence: TGTGCCAGCAGCTTAACAGGCGGCCAAGAGACCCAGTACTTC.

The rearrangement uses TRBV28 and TRBJ1-6; TRBD1 agrees at 8 bases. This CDR3 comprises 15 residues. With 5 bases clipped from V and 8 bases from J, the junction kept 8 bases outside the gene matches. Per the germline V gene, CDR1 is MDHEN and CDR2 is SYDVKM. CDR3 bases: TGTGCCAGCAGTCAAGTGGGACAGGTCGATTCACCCCTCCACTTT. Translated: CASSQVGQVDSPLHF.

V usage is TRBV28 and J usage is TRBJ1-5; 7 bases agree with TRBD1. The germline V gene has CDR1 MDHEN and CDR2 SYDVKM. The CDR3 sequence is 14 residues long. V lost 4 bases, J lost 5 bases, and 5 bases stayed unmatched. The CDR3 sequence is CASSSGQSHQPQHF. The CDR3, as DNA: TGTGCCAGCAGTTCGGGACAGTCTCATCAGCCCCAGCATTTT.

The chain links TRBV24-1 to TRBJ2-6; D might be TRBD1 (5 bases). The V end was cut by 3 bases, the J end by 0 bases, with 8 bases between. This CDR3 region has 16 residues. Germline CDR1 and CDR2: KGHDR and SFDVKD. CDR3 bases: TGTGCCACCAGTGATCCAGGGAACTCTGGGGCCAACGTCCTGACTTTC. Translation gives CATSDPGNSGANVLTF.

The CDR3 nucleotides are TGTGCCAGCAGTCGATACCGAGATGAGGATACGCAGTATTTT. Translated, it gives CASSRYRDEDTQYF. V gene TRBV28 combines with J gene TRBJ2-3; unclear D gene. The V end lost 5 bases, the J end lost 6 bases, and 15 bases lay between the germline ends. Germline V gene lookup returns CDR1 MDHEN and CDR2 SYDVKM. The CDR3 totals 14 residues.

The gene calls are TRBV5-1 and TRBJ1-2; D is uncertain. There are 13 residues in the CDR3. V lost 5 bases and J lost 4, with 12 bases in between. Germline-derived CDR1 and CDR2 are SGHRS and YFSETQ. The CDR3 coding sequence is TGCGCCAGCAGTCAGACAAGCCTCTATGGCTACACCTTC. Translation: CASSQTSLYGYTF.

V usage is TRBV6-2 or TRBV6-3 and J usage is TRBJ1-2; the D gene is possibly TRBD1 (5 bases). The CDR3 is 19 amino acids. Germline V gives CDR1 MNHEY, CDR2 SVGEGT. The V gene lost 4 bases and the J gene lost 4 bases, with 28 bases spanning the gap. CDR3 sequence: CASSSFAVTAYPPPYGYTF. Written as DNA, the CDR3 is TGTGCCAGCAGTTCCTTTGCGGTGACAGCCTACCCACCACCCTATGGCTACACCTTC.

CDR3 protein: CASSPGLTDTQYF. The CDR3, as DNA: TGTGCCAGTAGCCCAGGGCTCACAGATACGCAGTATTTT. This rearrangement joins TRBV19 to TRBJ2-3, with D possibly matching TRBD1 (5 bases). The CDR3 covers 13 residues. Germline V gene lookup returns CDR1 LNHDA and CDR2 SQIVND (reference sequence). Trimming removed 6 bases from V and 2 bases from J, with 9 bases in between.

This clone was found once. The CDR3 DNA follows: TGTGCCAGCAGTTTAAGGACAGGGGTTGCAGATACGCAGTATTTT. It translates to CASSLRTGVADTQYF. The V and J genes are TRBV27 and TRBJ2-3; the match to TRBD1 covers 9 bases. The CDR3 runs 15 residues. The trim removed 2 bases at V and 4 bases at J, leaving 4 bases unmatched. The V gene's germline CDR1 is MNHEY and CDR2 SMNVEV (reference sequence).

The CDR3 nucleotides are TGTGCCAGCAGCTTAGCGCTAAGCGGGAGGCTCCCCTACGAGCAGTACTTC. This encodes CASSLALSGRLPYEQYF. The chain combines TRBV7-2 with TRBJ2-7, with TRBD2 matching 9 bases. CDR1 is SGHTA and CDR2 is FQGNSA in the germline V gene. The CDR3 spans 17 residues. V was pared by 0 bases and J by 2 bases, with 8 bases of the junction left unmatched.

The chain uses TRBV2 and TRBJ2-7; D call uncertain. Germline V gene data show CDR1 as SNHLY and CDR2 as FYNNEI. The CDR3 is made up of 11 amino acids. V gave up 7 bases and J gave up 7 bases, with 11 bases separating them. The CDR3 sequence: CASTGVREQYF. The CDR3 DNA is TGTGCCAGCACGGGTGTCAGAGAGCAGTACTTC. The full variable domain, its missing parts supplied by reference TRBV2 and TRBJ2-7, is EPEVTQTPSHQVTQMGQEVILRCVPISNHLYFYWYRQILGQKVEFLVSFYNNEISEKSEIFDDQFSVERPDGSNFTLKIRSTKLEDSAMYFCASTGVREQYFGPGTRLTVT.

The table lists this clone with a few counts. V and J are TRBV27 and TRBJ1-2; TRBD1 aligns across 11 bases. This CDR3 has 14 amino acids. V gave up 8 bases and J gave up 4 bases; unmatched junction bases: 6. Germline lookup yields CDR1 MNHEY and CDR2 SMNVEV (reference sequence). CDR3 sequence: CASGQGAIPYGYTF. CDR3 coding DNA: TGTGCCAGCGGACAGGGGGCTATCCCCTATGGCTACACCTTC.

This chain uses TRBV11-2 with TRBJ2-1; D is possibly TRBD2 (6 bases). The CDR3 length is 15 residues. V lost 5 bases and J 7 bases, leaving 18 bases between the germline ends. Germline lookup yields CDR1 SGHAT and CDR2 FQNNGV. CDR3 sequence (DNA): TGTGCCAGCAGCCTCCTCGGGGCTGGAGGGAATGAGCAGTTCTTC. This encodes CASSLLGAGGNEQFF.

This chain joins TRBV6-5 and TRBJ2-1; 12 bases are a match to TRBD2. Germline lookup yields CDR1 MNHEY and CDR2 SVGAGI. The CDR3 is 15 amino acids. J was trimmed by 7 bases and V by 4 bases; bases with no gene match: 5. For the CDR3, the DNA is TGTGCCAGCAGTTCGACTAGCGGGAGTGGAAATGAGCAGTTCTTC. It encodes CASSSTSGSGNEQFF.

This rearrangement joins TRBV7-9 to TRBJ2-2, with 8 bases lining up with TRBD2. Germline lookup yields CDR1 SEHNR and CDR2 FQNEAQ (reference sequence). This CDR3 has 14 residues. Unmatched junction bases numbered 6, after V lost 5 bases and J lost 7 bases. The CDR3 loop reads CASSDSGRHGELFF. CDR3 bases: TGTGCCAGCAGCGACAGCGGGAGACACGGGGAGCTGTTTTTT.